The 11 T cell receptor beta chains below all came from one sample that was sequenced in a study of radiotherapy plus CTLA-4 blockade in lung cancer. TCRdb's copy holds only in-frame clones and misses some; the assay was immunoSEQ multiplex PCR. Among approximately 49,000 clones listed, about 88% were seen once. The sequencing here drew on peripheral blood, taken from a patient treated with radiotherapy plus ipilimumab. These receptors all come from a human donor with non-small cell lung cancer whose response to radiotherapy plus ipilimumab could not be evaluated.

This chain connects TRBV28 to TRBJ1-5; a possible D gene is TRBD1 (5 bases). The CDR3 has 16 residues. The germline V gene encodes CDR1 MDHEN and CDR2 SYDVKM. V shed 7 bases and J shed 2 bases, with 18 bases lying between them. CDR3 in amino acids: CASTSSQGRGNQPQHF. The CDR3 DNA follows: TGTGCCAGCACCTCCAGTCAGGGAAGGGGCAATCAGCCCCAGCATTTT. Full variable domain (remainder filled in from reference TRBV28 and TRBJ1-5): DVKVTQSSRYLVKRTGEKVFLECVQDMDHENMFWYRQDPGLGLRLIYFSYDVKMKEKGDIPEGYSVSREKKERFSLILESASTNQTSMYLCASTSSQGRGNQPQHFGDGTRLSIL.

The chain links TRBV5-3 to TRBJ2-7, with D possibly TRBD1 on 6 matching bases. TRBV5-3 qualifies as an ORF whose function is uncertain. V was clipped by 0 bases and J by 3 bases, with 10 bases between them. This CDR3 comprises 14 residues. CDR3 sequence: CARSLGTVIYEQYF. Written as DNA, the CDR3 is TGTGCCAGAAGCTTGGGGACAGTCATCTACGAGCAGTACTTC.

The chain has TRBV9 and TRBJ2-6; D remains ambiguous. Between the trimmed V and J ends, which lost 2 bases and 1 base, there was a span of 4 bases. Germline V gene sequence: CDR1 SGDLS, CDR2 YYNGEE. The CDR3 length is 14 residues. CDR3 nucleotides: TGTGCCAGCAGCGTCGGGTCTGGGGCCAACGTCCTGACTTTC. This translates into CASSVGSGANVLTF. Variable domain in full (rest from reference TRBV9 and TRBJ2-6): DSGVTQTPKHLITATGQRVTLRCSPRSGDLSVYWYQQSLDQGLQFLIQYYNGEERAKGNILERFSAQQFPDLHSELNLSSLELGDSALYFCASSVGSGANVLTFGAGSRLTVL.

This chain connects TRBV28 to TRBJ1-2; 7 bases are a match to TRBD1. The CDR3 loop spans 15 amino acids. V lost 5 bases and J lost 3; bases outside the gene matches: 9. Germline CDR1 is MDHEN and CDR2 is SYDVKM. DNA of the CDR3: TGTGCCAGCAGTGGGAAGGGGGCGCGCGACTATGGCTACACCTTC. The encoded protein is CASSGKGARDYGYTF.

This clone was observed a few times. The chain links TRBV2 to TRBJ1-5, with a weak D call TRBD1 (5 bases). Trimming stripped 7 bases from V and 1 base from J, with 11 bases between. The CDR3 loop spans 14 amino acids. Germline assignment: CDR1 SNHLY and CDR2 FYNNEI. The CDR3 is CASTQTDSNQPQHF. Written as DNA, the CDR3 is TGTGCCAGCACGCAGACAGACAGCAATCAGCCCCAGCATTTT.

Details on this clone: Other DNA sequences in the same sample also yield this CDR3. The chain couples TRBV7-9 to TRBJ2-7; D not certain. The CDR3 extends over 12 amino acids. The germline V gene encodes CDR1 SEHNR and CDR2 FQNEAQ (reference sequence). V lost 6 bases to trimming and J lost 3 bases, with 9 bases between them. CDR3 amino acids: CASSSDNYEQYF. The CDR3 nucleotides read TGTGCCAGCAGTTCAGACAACTACGAGCAGTACTTC.

The chain employs TRBV29-1 and TRBJ2-1, with D maybe TRBD1 (5 bases). This CDR3 spans 13 amino acids. Germline CDR1 is SQVTM and CDR2 is ANQGSEA. Trimming took off 2 bases at V and 6 bases at J, with 11 bases between the two ends. CDR3 nucleotides: TGCAGCGTTGAATTGGCAGGGCTCAATGAGCAGTTCTTC. Encoded protein: CSVELAGLNEQFF.

This clone was counted between two and nine times. This chain uses TRBV6-1 with TRBJ1-1; TRBD1 matches 10 bases. The CDR3 has 15 residues. Germline trimming cut 8 bases from V and 0 bases from J; bases unmatched to any gene: 6. Germline V gene lookup returns CDR1 MNHNS and CDR2 SASEGT. CDR3 sequence (DNA): TGTGCCAGCGGAACGACAGGGGGCTTGAACACTGAAGCTTTCTTT. It encodes CASGTTGGLNTEAFF.

This sequence joins TRBV6-6 and TRBJ1-6; 9 positions match TRBD1. J was trimmed by 8 bases and V by 6 bases; bases with no gene match: 11. The CDR3 has 16 residues. In germline, CDR1 is MNHNY, CDR2 SVGAGI (reference sequence). The CDR3 DNA reads TGTGCCAGCAGGCCTAACAGGGGGCTATCGGATTCACCCCTCCACTTT. This encodes CASRPNRGLSDSPLHF.

The CDR3 loop reads CASSLIGEAYEQYF. The CDR3 bases are TGTGCCAGCAGCTTGATAGGGGAAGCCTACGAGCAGTACTTC. The chain has TRBV5-6 and TRBJ2-7, with D tentatively TRBD1 (5 bases). The CDR3 loop spans 14 amino acids. The germline V gene encodes CDR1 SGHDT and CDR2 YYEEEE. V was clipped by 1 base and J by 2 bases, with 10 bases between them.

V usage is TRBV10-3 and J usage is TRBJ1-5, with TRBD1 matching 9 bases. The germline CDR1 and CDR2 sequences are ENHRY and SYGVKD. The length of the CDR3 is 15 residues. Trimming at V came to 6 bases and at J to 1 base, leaving 4 bases not matched to a gene. The CDR3, as DNA: TGTGCCATCAGCCTAGACAGGGGGAGCAATCAGCCCCAGCATTTT. Translated, it gives CAISLDRGSNQPQHF.